This passage covers 16 T cell receptor beta chains from one sample sequenced in a study of long-term antiretroviral therapy in people with HIV. At survey level, the immunoSEQ assay was run in its v3.0 version. Data came from immunoSEQ multiplex PCR; TCRdb stores just in-frame clones and leaves some out. The sample holds 25,000 to 30,000 clones, 95% seen once. The material was unsorted PBMCs, obtained 5.3 years after starting antiretroviral therapy. These receptors originate from a man in his thirties or forties with HIV.

The rearrangement joins TRBV11-2 to TRBJ1-5; D perhaps matches TRBD1 (5 bases). The CDR3 contains 16 residues. Trimming stripped 5 bases from V and 3 bases from J, with 17 bases between. Germline CDR1 SGHAT, CDR2 FQNNGV. The CDR3 loop is CASSPRNARDNQPQHF. The CDR3 DNA follows: TGTGCCAGCAGCCCGAGGAACGCCAGGGACAATCAGCCCCAGCATTTT.

The rearrangement uses TRBV9 and TRBJ2-1; TRBD2 might be the D (6 bases). V was shortened by 0 bases and J by 8 bases, with 15 bases between the two germline ends. Per the germline V gene, CDR1 is SGDLS and CDR2 is YYNGEE. The CDR3 length is 15 residues. Here the CDR3 DNA reads TGTGCCAGCAGCGTAGCTGGTCGGGGGTCGGATGAGCAGTTCTTC. Its translation: CASSVAGRGSDEQFF.

The V gene is TRBV29-1, the J gene TRBJ2-1, with 7 nucleotides matching TRBD1. Unmatched junction bases numbered 8, after V lost 6 bases and J lost 0 bases. This CDR3 has 15 residues. Germline V gene lookup returns CDR1 SQVTM and CDR2 ANQGSEA. The CDR3 DNA sequence: TGCAGCGTCCCCCGGGACAGTAGCTCCTACAATGAGCAGTTCTTC. Its translation: CSVPRDSSSYNEQFF.

Concerning this clone: The junction shows a germline mismatch at one end, possibly a read error. The V call is TRBV7-7, the J call TRBJ2-1; 15 nucleotides match TRBD2. The CDR3 runs to 15 residues. Looked up from germline, CDR1 is SSHAT and CDR2 is FNYEAQ (reference sequence). The CDR3 sequence: CASSRTSGRANEQFF. In DNA, the CDR3 is TGTGCTAGCAGCCGGACTAGCGGGAGGGCCAATGAGCAGTTCTTC.

V and J are TRBV7-9 and TRBJ1-2; D possibly corresponds to TRBD1 (6 bases). Germline loops: CDR1 SEHNR, CDR2 FQNEAQ (reference sequence). The V and J ends lost 6 bases and 1 base respectively, with 15 bases between them. This CDR3 is 15 amino acids long. The CDR3 DNA reads TGTGCCAGCAGTGGAACAGGGACACTTAACTATGGCTACACCTTC. It yields the protein CASSGTGTLNYGYTF.

The CDR3 coding sequence is TGCGCCAGCAGCTTGGGGCTAGCAGGAGATACGCAGTATTTT. Translated, it gives CASSLGLAGDTQYF. The J gene is TRBJ2-3, the V gene TRBV5-1; the D gene is possibly TRBD2 (5 bases). V gave up 0 bases and J gave up 5 bases, with 10 bases separating them. CDR3 length: 14 residues. From germline, CDR1 is SGHRS and CDR2 YFSETQ.

CDR3 sequence (DNA): TGTGCCAGCAGTCTACTAACCGGGACAACGAACACCGGGGAGCTGTTTTTT. It yields the protein CASSLLTGTTNTGELFF. V and J are TRBV7-6 and TRBJ2-2, with D tentatively TRBD1 (6 bases). V lost 6 bases, J lost 0 bases, and 17 bases lay in between. This CDR3 has 17 amino acids. Germline assignment: CDR1 SGHVS and CDR2 FNYEAQ.

The chain is built from TRBV5-1 and TRBJ2-7; 7 bases match TRBD2. The ends lost 0 bases at V and 6 bases at J; junction bases unmatched: 6. This CDR3 spans 14 amino acids. Germline V gene sequence: CDR1 SGHRS, CDR2 YFSETQ. CDR3 DNA: TGCGCCAGCAGCTTGGCGGGACTAAGTGTCGAGCAGTACTTC. Residues: CASSLAGLSVEQYF.

This chain uses TRBV4-3 with TRBJ2-7; D remains ambiguous. CDR3 size: 14 residues. Trimming pared 1 base from V and 4 bases from J, leaving 11 bases between. In germline, CDR1 is LGHNA, CDR2 YSLEER. CDR3 DNA: TGCGCCAGCAGCCAAGGCGCCTTCCTTTACGAGCAGTACTTC. Residues: CASSQGAFLYEQYF.

The rearrangement links TRBV2 to TRBJ1-4; D is possibly TRBD1 (6 bases). CDR1 is SNHLY, CDR2 FYNNEI, per germline. V dropped 1 base and J dropped 8 bases, with 11 bases sitting between them. CDR3 size: 14 residues. CDR3 coding DNA: TGTGCCAGCAGTGAAGGGGGGGCCGGGGAAAAACTGTTTTTT. Translation gives CASSEGGAGEKLFF.

The V gene is TRBV30, the J gene TRBJ2-7; TRBD1 agrees at 8 bases. CDR3 length: 14 residues. Trimming at V came to 2 bases and at J to 5 bases, leaving 8 bases not matched to a gene. Germline CDR1 GTSNPN, CDR2 SVGIG (reference sequence). The CDR3 region is CAWSPGTGSHEQYF. The CDR3 bases are TGTGCCTGGAGTCCCGGGACAGGTTCACACGAGCAGTACTTC.

The chain couples TRBV6-5 to TRBJ2-1; 7 positions match TRBD1. The germline V gene has CDR1 MNHEY and CDR2 SVGAGI. V was clipped by 6 bases and J by 8 bases; unmatched bases: 13. This CDR3 has 15 residues. In nucleotides, the CDR3 is TGTGCCAGCAGGGGACGGGACAGCGCTTGGGATGAGCAGTTCTTC. It yields the protein CASRGRDSAWDEQFF.

The gene calls are TRBV9 and TRBJ1-2, with D maybe TRBD1 (6 bases). The germline gives CDR1 SGDLS, CDR2 YYNGEE. Trimming took 3 bases from V and 8 from J, leaving 11 bases between them. The CDR3 is made up of 12 amino acids. The chain's CDR3 is CASSAAGEGYTF. In DNA form, the CDR3 reads TGTGCCAGCAGCGCGGCAGGGGAAGGCTACACCTTC.

This chain uses TRBV14 with TRBJ2-5; no clear D gene. This CDR3 has 13 amino acids. Germline V gives CDR1 SGHDN, CDR2 FVKESK. V was trimmed by 1 base and J by 5 bases, leaving 8 bases between them. The CDR3 coding sequence is TGTGCCAGCAGCCAAGTAATTGGGGAGACCCAGTACTTC. This codes for CASSQVIGETQYF. Complete variable domain (other parts from reference TRBV14 and TRBJ2-5): EAGVTQFPSHSVIEKGQTVTLRCDPISGHDNLYWYRRVMGKEIKFLLHFVKESKQDESGMPNNRFLAERTGGTYSTLKVQPAELEDSGVYFCASSQVIGETQYFGPGTRLLVL.

As to this clone: The sample contains more than one DNA sequence encoding this CDR3. The rearrangement links TRBV11-2 to TRBJ1-1, with D possibly TRBD1 on 5 matching bases. Trimming pared 2 bases from V and 2 bases from J, leaving 12 bases between. Germline CDR1 reads SGHAT; CDR2 reads FQNNGV. The CDR3 runs 15 residues. The CDR3 loop is CASSLLAGPNTEAFF. CDR3 bases: TGTGCCAGCAGCTTACTAGCAGGGCCAAACACTGAAGCTTTCTTT. The whole variable domain, remainder taken from reference TRBV11-2 and TRBJ1-1, is EAGVAQSPRYKIIEKRQSVAFWCNPISGHATLYWYQQILGQGPKLLIQFQNNGVVDDSQLPKDRFSAERLKGVDSTLKIQPAKLEDSAVYLCASSLLAGPNTEAFFGQGTRLTVV.

This clone was seen once. The chain combines TRBV4-1 with TRBJ1-1; D may be TRBD1 (5 bases). This CDR3 is 14 amino acids long. Germline CDR1 MGHRA, CDR2 YSYEKL. Deletions cut 1 base from V and 4 bases from J, with 10 bases between. Written as DNA, the CDR3 is TGCGCCAGCAGCCAAGTAGGGGAGAGCACTGAAGCTTTCTTT. It encodes CASSQVGESTEAFF.